This TCR beta chain was identified in a study of CD8+CD57+ T cells in acquired aplastic anemia. Germline CDR1 is SQVTM and CDR2 is ANQGSEA. Germline trimming cut 4 bases from V and 7 bases from J; bases unmatched to any gene: 6. The CDR3 spans 14 residues. Findings of the study overall: In the patients, CD8+CD57+ cells came out less diverse than the total CD4+ and CD8+ pools. No significant patient-versus-control difference appeared in CD8+ Simpson's diversity.

In regard to this clonotype: The antigen remains unidentified.

Patients who underwent sequencing had shown CD8+CD57+ cell expansion by flow cytometry. In all patients, the disease was severe acquired aplastic anemia. Genomic DNA, the template, was used for profiling of the TCR beta VDJ and CDR3. MiXCR was run by TCRdb on the reads, yielding one entry per CDR3 protein. Found here are 15,000 to 20,000 distinct CDR3 sequences, roughly two fifths of them singletons; the top ten hold 65% to 90%. The sequenced material came from CD8+CD57+ T cells sorted from PBMCs. Described subset: bead-enriched CD8+CD57+ effector memory T cells from SAA patients. This rearrangement joins TRBV29-1 to TRBJ1-4, with TRBD1 matching 10 bases. The TCR was taken from a human donor with aplastic anemia. CDR3 sequence (DNA): TGCAGCGTTGGCGAGACAGGGGGCGGTGAAAAACTGTTTTTT. Translating it yields CSVGETGGGEKLFF. Using reference TRBV29-1 and TRBJ1-4 for the parts outside the CDR3, the full variable domain is SAVISQKPSRDICQRGTSLTIQCQVDSQVTMMFWYRQQPGQSLTLIATANQGSEATYESGFVIDKFPISRPNLTFSTLTVSNMSPEDSSIYLCSVGETGGGEKLFFGSGTQLSVL.